One and the same sample provided the 5 T cell receptor beta chains below, sequenced in a study of response to subunit inactivated influenza vaccine. TCRdb called the RT-PCR reads again in MiXCR, with one record for every CDR3 protein. The table lists about 500,000 distinct CDR3 sequences, roughly 13% of them singletons. Source: PBMCs from blood, taken roughly 46 days after vaccination. The receptors come from a middle-aged man who received an inactivated influenza vaccine.

The rearrangement uses TRBV7-9 and TRBJ1-1; D gene uncertain. CDR1 is SEHNR, CDR2 FQNEAQ, per germline (reference sequence). Trimming took 5 bases from V and 4 from J, leaving 17 bases between them. This CDR3 is 15 amino acids long. This CDR3 is CASSGNTDSVTEAFF. DNA for the CDR3: TGTGCCAGCAGCGGGAACACCGACTCGGTCACTGAAGCTTTCTTT.

This clonotype has ten or more counts. The rearrangement joins TRBV5-1 to TRBJ1-4; maybe TRBD1 (6 bases). Germline lookup yields CDR1 SGHRS and CDR2 YFSETQ. CDR3 length equals 13 residues. V was clipped by 4 bases and J by 7 bases, with 11 bases between them. This chain's CDR3 is CASSTGHIEKLFF. The CDR3 DNA sequence: TGCGCCAGCAGCACGGGACATATTGAAAAACTGTTTTTT.

V and J are TRBV2 and TRBJ2-5; 12 bases agree with TRBD2. V dropped 2 bases and J dropped 5; count of bases not matched to a gene: 6. The CDR3 runs 16 residues. Germline loops: CDR1 SNHLY, CDR2 FYNNEI. CDR3 region: CASSESLAGGLETQYF. Written as DNA, the CDR3 is TGTGCCAGCAGTGAATCCCTAGCGGGGGGGCTGGAGACCCAGTACTTC.

This clonotype was counted a single time. The chain combines TRBV27 with TRBJ2-1; perhaps TRBD2 as D (6 bases). The CDR3 loop spans 17 amino acids. Trimming took off 2 bases at V and 9 bases at J, with 23 bases between the two ends. Germline V gene data show CDR1 as MNHEY and CDR2 as SMNVEV (reference sequence). CDR3 protein: CASSLRAAGRPPGEQFF. CDR3 in DNA: TGTGCCAGCAGTTTAAGGGCGGCGGGAAGGCCCCCTGGTGAGCAGTTCTTC.

This clonotype was counted between two and nine times. CDR3 region: CSASPWDRSYEQYF. CDR3 bases: TGCAGTGCTAGCCCCTGGGACAGGAGCTACGAGCAGTACTTC. The rearrangement links TRBV20-1 to TRBJ2-7; 8 nucleotides align to TRBD1. Trimming took 3 bases from V and 3 from J; bases not matched to a gene: 7. The germline V gene has CDR1 DFQATT and CDR2 SNEGSKA (reference sequence). The CDR3 sequence is 14 residues long.